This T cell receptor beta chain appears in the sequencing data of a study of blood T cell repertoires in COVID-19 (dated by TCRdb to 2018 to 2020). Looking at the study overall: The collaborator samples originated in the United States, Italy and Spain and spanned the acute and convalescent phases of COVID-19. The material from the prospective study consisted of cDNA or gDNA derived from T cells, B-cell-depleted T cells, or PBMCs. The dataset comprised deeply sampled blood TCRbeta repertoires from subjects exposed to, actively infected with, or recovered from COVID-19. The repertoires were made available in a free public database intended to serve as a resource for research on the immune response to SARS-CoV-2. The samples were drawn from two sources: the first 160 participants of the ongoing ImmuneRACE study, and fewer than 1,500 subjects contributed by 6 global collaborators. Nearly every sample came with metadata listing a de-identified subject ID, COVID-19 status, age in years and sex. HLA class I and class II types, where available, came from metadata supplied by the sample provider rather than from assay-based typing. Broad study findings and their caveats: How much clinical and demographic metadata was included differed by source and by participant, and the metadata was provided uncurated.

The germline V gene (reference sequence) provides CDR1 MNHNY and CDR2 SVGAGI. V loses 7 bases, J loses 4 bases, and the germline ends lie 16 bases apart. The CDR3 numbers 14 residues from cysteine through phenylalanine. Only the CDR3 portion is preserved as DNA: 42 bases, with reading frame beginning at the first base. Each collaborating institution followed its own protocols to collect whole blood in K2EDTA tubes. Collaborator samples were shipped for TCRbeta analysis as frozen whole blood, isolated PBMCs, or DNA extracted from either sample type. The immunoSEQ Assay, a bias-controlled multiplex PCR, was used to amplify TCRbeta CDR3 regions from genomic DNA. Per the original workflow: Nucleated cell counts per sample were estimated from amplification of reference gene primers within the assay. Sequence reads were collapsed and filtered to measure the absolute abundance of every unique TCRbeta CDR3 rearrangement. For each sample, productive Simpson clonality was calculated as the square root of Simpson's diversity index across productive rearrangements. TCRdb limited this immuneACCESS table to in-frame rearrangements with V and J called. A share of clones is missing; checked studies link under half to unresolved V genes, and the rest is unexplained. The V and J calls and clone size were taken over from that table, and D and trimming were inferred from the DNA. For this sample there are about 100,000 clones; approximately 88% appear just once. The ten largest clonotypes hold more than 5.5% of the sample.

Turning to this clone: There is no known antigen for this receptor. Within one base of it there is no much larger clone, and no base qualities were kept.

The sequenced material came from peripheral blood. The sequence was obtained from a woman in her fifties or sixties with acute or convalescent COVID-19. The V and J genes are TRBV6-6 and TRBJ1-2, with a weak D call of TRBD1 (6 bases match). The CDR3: CASTLTGPSYGYTF. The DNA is TGTGCCAGCACCTTGACAGGACCCAGCTATGGCTACACCTTC.